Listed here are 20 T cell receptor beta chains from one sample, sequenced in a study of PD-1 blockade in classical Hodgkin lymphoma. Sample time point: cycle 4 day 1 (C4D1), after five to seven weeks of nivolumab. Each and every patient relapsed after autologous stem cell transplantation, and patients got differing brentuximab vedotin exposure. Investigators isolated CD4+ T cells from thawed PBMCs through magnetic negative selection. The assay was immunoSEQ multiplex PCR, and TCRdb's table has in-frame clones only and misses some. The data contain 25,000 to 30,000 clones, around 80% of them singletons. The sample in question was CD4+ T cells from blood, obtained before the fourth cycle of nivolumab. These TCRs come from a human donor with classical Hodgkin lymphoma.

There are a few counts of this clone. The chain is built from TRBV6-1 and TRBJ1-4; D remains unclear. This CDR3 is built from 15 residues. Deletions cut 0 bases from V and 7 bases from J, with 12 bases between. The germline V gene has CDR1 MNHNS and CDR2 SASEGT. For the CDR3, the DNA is TGTGCCAGCAGTGAAGCGGGCGGGTGGGGTGAAAAACTGTTTTTT. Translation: CASSEAGGWGEKLFF.

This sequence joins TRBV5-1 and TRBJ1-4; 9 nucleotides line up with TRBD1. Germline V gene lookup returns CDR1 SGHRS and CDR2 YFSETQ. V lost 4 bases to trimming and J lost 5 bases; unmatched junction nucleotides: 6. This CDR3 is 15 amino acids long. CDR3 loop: CASSAVGTGNEKLFF. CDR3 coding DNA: TGCGCCAGCAGCGCGGTCGGGACAGGGAATGAAAAACTGTTTTTT.

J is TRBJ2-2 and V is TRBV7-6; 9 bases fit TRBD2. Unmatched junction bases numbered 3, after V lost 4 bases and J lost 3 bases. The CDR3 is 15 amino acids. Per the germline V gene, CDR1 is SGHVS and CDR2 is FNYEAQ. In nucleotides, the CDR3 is TGTGCCAGCAGCTCCCTAGCGGGGTACACCGGGGAGCTGTTTTTT. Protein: CASSSLAGYTGELFF.

The DNA of the CDR3 is TGTGCCAGCAGCCGGAACACCGGGGAGCTGTTTTTT. This encodes CASSRNTGELFF. V gene TRBV5-4 combines with J gene TRBJ2-2; D uncertain. Trimming took 4 bases from V and 1 from J, leaving 2 bases between them. The CDR3 has 12 residues. Germline values: CDR1 SGHNT, CDR2 YYREEE (reference sequence). Full variable domain (rest looked up from reference TRBV5-4 and TRBJ2-2): ETGVTQSPTHLIKTRGQQVTLRCSSQSGHNTVSWYQQALGQGPQFIFQYYREEENGRGNFPPRFSGLQFPNYSSELNVNALELDDSALYLCASSRNTGELFFGEGSRLTVL.

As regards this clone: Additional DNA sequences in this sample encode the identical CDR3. The CDR3 DNA reads TGCGCCAGCAGCTTGGTAGCGGGGGCCACCGGGGAGCTGTTTTTT. It specifies CASSLVAGATGELFF. V is TRBV5-1 and J is TRBJ2-2; 9 bases fit TRBD2. The V segment lost 0 bases and the J segment 4 bases; nucleotides outside the gene matches: 1. The germline CDR1 and CDR2 sequences are SGHRS and YFSETQ. This CDR3 contains 15 residues.

The CDR3 sequence: CASSLGQTLGEQYF. The CDR3 nucleotides are TGCGCCAGCAGCTTGGGACAGACCCTCGGGGAGCAGTACTTC. The V and J genes are TRBV5-1 and TRBJ2-7, with D perhaps TRBD1 (5 bases). With 0 bases removed from V and 7 bases from J, the gap between germline ends came to 14 bases. This CDR3 spans 14 amino acids. Germline CDR1 reads SGHRS; CDR2 reads YFSETQ.

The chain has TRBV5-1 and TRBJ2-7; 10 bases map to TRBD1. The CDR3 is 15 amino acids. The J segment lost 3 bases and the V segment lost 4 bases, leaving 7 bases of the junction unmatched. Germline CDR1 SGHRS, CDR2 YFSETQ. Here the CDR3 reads CASSQDRTGGYEQYF. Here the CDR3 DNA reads TGCGCCAGCAGCCAGGATAGGACAGGGGGCTACGAGCAGTACTTC.

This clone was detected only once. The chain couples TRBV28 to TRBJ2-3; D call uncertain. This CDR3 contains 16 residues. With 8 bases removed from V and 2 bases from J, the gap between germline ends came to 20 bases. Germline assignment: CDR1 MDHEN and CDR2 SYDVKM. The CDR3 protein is CASHRPGPWATDTQYF. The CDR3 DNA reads TGTGCCAGCCACCGACCGGGTCCTTGGGCCACAGATACGCAGTATTTT.

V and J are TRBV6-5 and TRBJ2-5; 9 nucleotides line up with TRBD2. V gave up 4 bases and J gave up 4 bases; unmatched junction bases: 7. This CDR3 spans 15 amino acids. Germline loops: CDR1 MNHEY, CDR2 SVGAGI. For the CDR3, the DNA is TGTGCCAGCAGTTCGGGACTAGCAGGAGGAGAGACCCAGTACTTC. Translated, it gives CASSSGLAGGETQYF.

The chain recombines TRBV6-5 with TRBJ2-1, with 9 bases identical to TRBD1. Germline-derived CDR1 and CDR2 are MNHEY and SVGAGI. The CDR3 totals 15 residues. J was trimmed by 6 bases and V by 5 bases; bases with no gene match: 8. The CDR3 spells CASSRPGQGFNEQFF. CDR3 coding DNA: TGTGCCAGCAGTCGTCCGGGACAGGGATTCAATGAGCAGTTCTTC.

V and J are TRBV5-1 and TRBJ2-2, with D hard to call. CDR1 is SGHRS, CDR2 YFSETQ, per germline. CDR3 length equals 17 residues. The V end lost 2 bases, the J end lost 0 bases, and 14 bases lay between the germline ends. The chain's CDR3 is CASSFIWGYTNTGELFF. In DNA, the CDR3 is TGCGCCAGCAGCTTTATCTGGGGTTACACGAACACCGGGGAGCTGTTTTTT.

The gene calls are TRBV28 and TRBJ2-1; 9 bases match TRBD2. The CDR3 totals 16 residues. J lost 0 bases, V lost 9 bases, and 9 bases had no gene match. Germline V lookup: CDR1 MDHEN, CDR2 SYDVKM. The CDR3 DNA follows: TGTGCCAGTGGACTAGCGTGGGGAAGCTCCTACAATGAGCAGTTCTTC. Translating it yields CASGLAWGSSYNEQFF.

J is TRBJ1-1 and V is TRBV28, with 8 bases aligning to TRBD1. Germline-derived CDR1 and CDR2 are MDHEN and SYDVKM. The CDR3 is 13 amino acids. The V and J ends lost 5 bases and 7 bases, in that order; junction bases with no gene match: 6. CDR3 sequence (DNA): TGTGCCAGCAGTCTCAGGGGGCCGTTTGAAGCTTTCTTT. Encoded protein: CASSLRGPFEAFF.

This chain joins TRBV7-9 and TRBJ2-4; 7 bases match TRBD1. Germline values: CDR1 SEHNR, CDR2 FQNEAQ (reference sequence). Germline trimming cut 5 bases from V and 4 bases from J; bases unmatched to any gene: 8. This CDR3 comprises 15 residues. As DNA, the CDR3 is TGTGCCAGCAGCCCGACAGGGATTAGGAAAAACATTCAGTACTTC. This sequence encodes CASSPTGIRKNIQYF.

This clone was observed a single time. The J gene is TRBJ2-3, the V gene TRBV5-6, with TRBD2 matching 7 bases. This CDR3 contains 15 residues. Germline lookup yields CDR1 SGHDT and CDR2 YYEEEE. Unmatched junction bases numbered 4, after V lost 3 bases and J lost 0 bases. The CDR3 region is CASSYSGGSTDTQYF. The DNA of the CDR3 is TGTGCCAGCAGCTATTCCGGGGGGAGCACAGATACGCAGTATTTT.

The CDR3 here is CASSSQGYTGELFF. CDR3 in DNA: TGTGCCAGCAGCTCCCAGGGGTACACCGGGGAGCTGTTTTTT. The V and J genes are TRBV7-9 and TRBJ2-2; tentatively, D is TRBD1 (6 bases). V shed 4 bases and J shed 3 bases, with 9 bases lying between them. CDR3 length: 14 amino acids. The germline CDR1 and CDR2 sequences are SEHNR and FQNEAQ (reference sequence).

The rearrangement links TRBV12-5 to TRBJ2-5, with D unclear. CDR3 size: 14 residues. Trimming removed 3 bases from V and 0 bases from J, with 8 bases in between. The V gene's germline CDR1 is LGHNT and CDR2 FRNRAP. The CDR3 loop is CASGLGLNQETQYF. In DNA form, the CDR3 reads TGTGCTAGTGGTTTAGGGCTTAACCAAGAGACCCAGTACTTC.

The CDR3, as DNA: TGTGCCAGCAGTCCGGCCCCAGTTTATGGCTACACCTTC. The encoded protein is CASSPAPVYGYTF. The V gene is TRBV6-6, the J gene TRBJ1-2, with D uncertain. In germline, CDR1 is MNHNY, CDR2 SVGAGI (reference sequence). The germline V and J ends were trimmed by 5 bases and 5 bases, with 12 bases remaining between them. The CDR3 runs to 13 residues.

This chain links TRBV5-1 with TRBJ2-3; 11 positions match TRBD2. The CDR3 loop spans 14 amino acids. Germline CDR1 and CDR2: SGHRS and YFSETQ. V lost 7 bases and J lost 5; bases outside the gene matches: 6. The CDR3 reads CASQTSGAGDTQYF. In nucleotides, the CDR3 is TGCGCCAGCCAGACTAGCGGGGCGGGAGATACGCAGTATTTT.

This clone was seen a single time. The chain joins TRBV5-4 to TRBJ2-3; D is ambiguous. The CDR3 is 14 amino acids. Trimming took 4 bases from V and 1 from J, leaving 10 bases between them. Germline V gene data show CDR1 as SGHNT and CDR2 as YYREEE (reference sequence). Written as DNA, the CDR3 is TGTGCCAGCAGCGGGGTCTCGCGCACAGATACGCAGTATTTT. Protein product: CASSGVSRTDTQYF.